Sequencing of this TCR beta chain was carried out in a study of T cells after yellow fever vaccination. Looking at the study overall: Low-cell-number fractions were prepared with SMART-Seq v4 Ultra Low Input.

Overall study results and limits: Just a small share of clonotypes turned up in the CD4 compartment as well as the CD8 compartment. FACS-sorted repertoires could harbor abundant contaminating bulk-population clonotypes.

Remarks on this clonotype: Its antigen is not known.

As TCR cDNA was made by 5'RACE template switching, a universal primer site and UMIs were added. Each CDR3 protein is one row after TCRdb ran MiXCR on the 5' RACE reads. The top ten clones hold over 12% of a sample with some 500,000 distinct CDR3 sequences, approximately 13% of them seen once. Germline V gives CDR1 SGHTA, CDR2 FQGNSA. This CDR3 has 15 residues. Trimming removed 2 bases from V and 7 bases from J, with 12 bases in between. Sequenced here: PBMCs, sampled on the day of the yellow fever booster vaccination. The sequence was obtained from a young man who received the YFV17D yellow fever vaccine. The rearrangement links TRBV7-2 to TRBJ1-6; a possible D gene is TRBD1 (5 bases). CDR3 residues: CASSLSEEGNSPLHF. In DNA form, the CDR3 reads TGTGCCAGCAGCTTATCGGAGGAGGGGAATTCACCCCTCCACTTT. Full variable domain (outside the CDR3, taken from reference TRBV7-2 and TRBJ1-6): GAGVSQSPSNKVTEKGKDVELRCDPISGHTALYWYRQSLGQGLEFLIYFQGNSAPDKSGLPSDRFSAERTGGSVSTLTIQRTQQEDSAVYLCASSLSEEGNSPLHFGNGTRLTVT.